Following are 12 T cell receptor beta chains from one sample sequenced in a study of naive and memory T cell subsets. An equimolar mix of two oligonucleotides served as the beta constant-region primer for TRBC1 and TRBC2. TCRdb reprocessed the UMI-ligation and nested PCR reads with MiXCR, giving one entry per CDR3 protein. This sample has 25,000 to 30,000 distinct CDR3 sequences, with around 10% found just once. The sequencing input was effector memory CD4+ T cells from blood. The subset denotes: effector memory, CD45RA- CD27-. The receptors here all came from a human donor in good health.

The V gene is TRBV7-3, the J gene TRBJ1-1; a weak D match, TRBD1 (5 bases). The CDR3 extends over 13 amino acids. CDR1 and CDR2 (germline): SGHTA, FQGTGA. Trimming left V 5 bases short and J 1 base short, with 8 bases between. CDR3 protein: CASSRQQNTEAFF. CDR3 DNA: TGTGCCAGCAGCCGACAGCAGAACACTGAAGCTTTCTTT.

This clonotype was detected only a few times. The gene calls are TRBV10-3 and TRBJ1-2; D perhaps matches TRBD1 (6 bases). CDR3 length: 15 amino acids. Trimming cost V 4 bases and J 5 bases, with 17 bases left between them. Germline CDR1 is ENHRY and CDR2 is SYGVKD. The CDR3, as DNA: TGTGCCATCAGTGCTTATACAGTGGGGGCATATGGCTACACCTTC. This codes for CAISAYTVGAYGYTF.

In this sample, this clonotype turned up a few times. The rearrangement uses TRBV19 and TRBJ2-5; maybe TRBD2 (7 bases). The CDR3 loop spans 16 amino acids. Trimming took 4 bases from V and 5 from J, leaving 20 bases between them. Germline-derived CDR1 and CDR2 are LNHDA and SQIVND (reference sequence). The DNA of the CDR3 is TGTGCCAGTAGTAGGAGGGACGGGGGGCGAGGGGAGACCCAGTACTTC. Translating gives CASSRRDGGRGETQYF.

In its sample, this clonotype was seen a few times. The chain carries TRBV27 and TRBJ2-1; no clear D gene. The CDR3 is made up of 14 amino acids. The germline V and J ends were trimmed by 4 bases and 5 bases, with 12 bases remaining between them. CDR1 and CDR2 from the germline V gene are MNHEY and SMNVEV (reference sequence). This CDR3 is CASSSLYSNNEQFF. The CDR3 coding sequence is TGTGCCAGCAGTTCGCTTTACTCAAACAATGAGCAGTTCTTC.

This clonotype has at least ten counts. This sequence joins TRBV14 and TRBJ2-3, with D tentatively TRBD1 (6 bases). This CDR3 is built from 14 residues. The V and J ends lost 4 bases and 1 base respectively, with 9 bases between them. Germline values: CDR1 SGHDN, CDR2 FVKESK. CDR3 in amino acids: CASSPYRGTDTQYF. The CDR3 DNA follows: TGTGCCAGCAGCCCCTACAGGGGCACAGATACGCAGTATTTT.

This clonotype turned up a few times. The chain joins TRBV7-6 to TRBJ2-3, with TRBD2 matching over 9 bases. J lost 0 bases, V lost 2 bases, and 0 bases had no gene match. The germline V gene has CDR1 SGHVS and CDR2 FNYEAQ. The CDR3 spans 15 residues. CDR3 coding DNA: TGTGCCAGCAGCTTAACTAGCGGGAGCACAGATACGCAGTATTTT. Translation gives CASSLTSGSTDTQYF.

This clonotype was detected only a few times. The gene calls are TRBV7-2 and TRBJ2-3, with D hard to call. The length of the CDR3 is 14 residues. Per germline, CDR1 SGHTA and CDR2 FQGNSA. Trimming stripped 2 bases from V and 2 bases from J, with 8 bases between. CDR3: CASSLRPATDTQYF. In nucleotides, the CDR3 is TGTGCCAGCAGCTTAAGGCCGGCCACAGATACGCAGTATTTT.

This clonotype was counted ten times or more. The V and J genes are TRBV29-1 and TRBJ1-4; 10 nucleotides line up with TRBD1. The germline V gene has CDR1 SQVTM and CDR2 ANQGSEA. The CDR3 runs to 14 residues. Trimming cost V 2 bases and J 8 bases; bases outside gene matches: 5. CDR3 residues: CSVEKDRGSEKLFF. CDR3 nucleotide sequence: TGCAGCGTTGAAAAGGACAGGGGGAGCGAAAAACTGTTTTTT.

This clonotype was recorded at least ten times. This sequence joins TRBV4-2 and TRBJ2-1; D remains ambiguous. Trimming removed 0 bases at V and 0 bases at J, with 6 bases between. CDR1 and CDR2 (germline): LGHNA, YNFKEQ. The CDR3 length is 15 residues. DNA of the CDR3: TGTGCCAGCAGCCAAGAGCAGTTCTCCTACAATGAGCAGTTCTTC. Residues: CASSQEQFSYNEQFF.

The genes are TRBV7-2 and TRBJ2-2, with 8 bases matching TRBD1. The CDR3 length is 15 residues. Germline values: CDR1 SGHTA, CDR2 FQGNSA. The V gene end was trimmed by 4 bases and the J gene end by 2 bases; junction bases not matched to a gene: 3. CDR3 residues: CASSSRGLNTGELFF. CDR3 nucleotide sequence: TGTGCCAGCAGCTCCAGGGGGCTCAACACCGGGGAGCTGTTTTTT.

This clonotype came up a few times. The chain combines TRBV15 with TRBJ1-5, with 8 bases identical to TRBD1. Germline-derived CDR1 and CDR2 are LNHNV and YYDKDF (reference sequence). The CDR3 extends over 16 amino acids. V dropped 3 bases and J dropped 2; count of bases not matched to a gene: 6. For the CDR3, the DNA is TGTGCCACCAGCAGTTCTCCGGGACAGGGCAATCAGCCCCAGCATTTT. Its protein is CATSSSPGQGNQPQHF.

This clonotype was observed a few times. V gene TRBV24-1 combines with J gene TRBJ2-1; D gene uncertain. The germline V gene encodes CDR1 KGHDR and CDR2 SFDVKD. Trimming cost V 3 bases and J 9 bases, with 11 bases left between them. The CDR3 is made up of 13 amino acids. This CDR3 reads CATSDGRVGEQFF. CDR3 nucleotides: TGTGCCACCAGTGATGGACGGGTCGGTGAGCAGTTCTTC.